A single sample gave rise to the 26 T cell receptor beta chains below, sequenced in a study of blood T cell repertoires in COVID-19. Clones were read by immunoSEQ multiplex PCR, and TCRdb kept only the in-frame ones, dropping some. The sample lists under 200,000 clones, around 72% occurring once. Material: peripheral blood. All receptors derive from an elderly woman with acute or convalescent COVID-19.

This rearrangement joins TRBV10-3 to TRBJ1-3, with D possibly being TRBD1 (6 bases). The V gene's germline CDR1 is ENHRY and CDR2 SYGVKD. V was shortened by 0 bases and J by 4 bases, with 10 bases between the two germline ends. There are 15 residues in the CDR3. The CDR3 spells CAISESRQGGNTIYF. CDR3 DNA sequence: TGTGCCATCAGTGAGTCGAGGCAGGGGGGAAACACCATATATTTT.

CDR3 bases: TGTGCCACCAGTGAGGGGCCGTGGGTTTCTAGCTCCTACAATGAGCAGTTCTTC. Protein product: CATSEGPWVSSSYNEQFF. The rearrangement uses TRBV24-1 and TRBJ2-1, with TRBD1 as a possible D gene (5 bases). Trimming cost V 4 bases and J 0 bases, with 18 bases left between them. Germline CDR1 and CDR2: KGHDR and SFDVKD. This CDR3 has 18 amino acids.

CDR3 bases: TGTGCCAGCAGTTTATTAAGCGTGGGCGGGGCACACAATGAGCAGTTCTTC. This gives the protein CASSLLSVGGAHNEQFF. The genes are TRBV27 and TRBJ2-1, with D possibly TRBD2 on 6 matching bases. This CDR3 is 17 amino acids long. Germline CDR1 reads MNHEY; CDR2 reads SMNVEV (reference sequence). V shed 1 base and J shed 5 bases, with 18 bases lying between them.

The chain carries TRBV7-9 and TRBJ1-1, with 10 positions matching TRBD1. Germline V CDR1 and CDR2: SEHNR, FQNEAQ (reference sequence). After removal of 2 bases from V and 5 bases from J, the junction contained 8 bases not matched to a gene. The CDR3 consists of 16 residues. The chain's CDR3 is CASSLRDGQGGTEAFF. The CDR3 bases are TGTGCCAGCAGCTTACGCGATGGACAGGGGGGTACTGAAGCTTTCTTT.

The chain combines TRBV19 with TRBJ1-1; the match to TRBD1 covers 7 bases. Germline V gene data show CDR1 as LNHDA and CDR2 as SQIVND (reference sequence). There are 15 residues in the CDR3. J was trimmed by 1 base and V by 6 bases; bases with no gene match: 8. The CDR3 nucleotides read TGTGCCAGTAGCCCCTCGGACAGGACGAACACTGAAGCTTTCTTT. Amino acid sequence: CASSPSDRTNTEAFF.

The chain combines TRBV7-6 with TRBJ2-7; 9 nucleotides align to TRBD2. With V trimmed by 7 bases and J by 2 bases, 15 bases remained unmatched. Germline loops: CDR1 SGHVS, CDR2 FNYEAQ. The CDR3 has 17 amino acids. In DNA, the CDR3 is TGTGCCAGCACCCTCCGAGGTAGCGGGAGTTTCCCCTACGAGCAGTACTTC. It yields the protein CASTLRGSGSFPYEQYF.

The chain employs TRBV2 and TRBJ1-6; D is perhaps TRBD1 (6 bases). V lost 6 bases and J lost 0, with 9 bases in between. The germline CDR1 and CDR2 sequences are SNHLY and FYNNEI. This CDR3 spans 15 amino acids. The CDR3 region has the DNA TGTGCCAGCAGAGTACAGGGCTCCTATAATTCACCCCTCCACTTT. This encodes CASRVQGSYNSPLHF.

In DNA form, the CDR3 reads TGTGCCAGCCCAACCCTAGCGGGAGATGAGCAGTTCTTC. It encodes CASPTLAGDEQFF. The chain carries TRBV5-4 and TRBJ2-1, with 10 bases aligning to TRBD2. The V gene's germline CDR1 is SGHNT and CDR2 YYREEE (reference sequence). Trimming cost V 7 bases and J 8 bases; bases outside gene matches: 6. This CDR3 has 13 amino acids.

V gene TRBV4-2 combines with J gene TRBJ2-1; D may be TRBD1 (5 bases). The CDR3 contains 16 residues. The germline CDR1 and CDR2 sequences are LGHNA and YNFKEQ. The V end lost 0 bases, the J end lost 9 bases, and 18 bases lay between the germline ends. CDR3 sequence reads: CASSQETINAQGEQFF. CDR3 coding DNA: TGTGCCAGCAGCCAAGAAACAATAAATGCCCAGGGTGAGCAGTTCTTC.

The V and J genes are TRBV7-9 and TRBJ2-7, with D uncertain. V lost 5 bases and J lost 0, with 14 bases in between. The germline gives CDR1 SEHNR, CDR2 FQNEAQ (reference sequence). This CDR3 is built from 15 residues. The CDR3 coding sequence is TGTGCCAGCAGCCTGCTTGCGTCGGGCTCCTACGAGCAGTACTTC. It codes for CASSLLASGSYEQYF.

A remark on this clone: The same CDR3 arises from other DNA sequences in this sample as well. The rearrangement joins TRBV6-5 to TRBJ2-2; possibly TRBD2 for D (6 bases). This CDR3 is 14 amino acids long. V lost 5 bases and J lost 2, with 9 bases in between. The V gene's germline CDR1 is MNHEY and CDR2 SVGAGI. CDR3 loop: CASSTGGNTGELFF. The CDR3 bases are TGTGCCAGCAGTACCGGGGGTAACACCGGGGAGCTGTTTTTT.

The chain links TRBV27 to TRBJ1-4; no firm D call. Germline V gene data show CDR1 as MNHEY and CDR2 as SMNVEV (reference sequence). The CDR3 consists of 11 residues. Deletions cut 5 bases from V and 8 bases from J, with 6 bases between. For the CDR3, the DNA is TGTGCCAGCAGTCCCGCGGAAAAACTGTTTTTT. Translating gives CASSPAEKLFF.

This rearrangement joins TRBV10-3 to TRBJ1-6, with TRBD1 matching over 7 bases. The junction had 8 bases not matched to a gene; V was cut back by 8 bases and J by 7 bases. Germline CDR1 reads ENHRY; CDR2 reads SYGVKD. The CDR3 spans 14 residues. The CDR3 reads CAIAQGQRNSPLHF. The CDR3 DNA reads as TGTGCCATCGCCCAGGGACAGAGGAATTCACCCCTCCACTTT.

The chain uses TRBV6-2 or TRBV6-3 and TRBJ2-3, with no clear D. This CDR3 contains 13 residues. Deletions cut 5 bases from V and 4 bases from J, with 10 bases between. Germline V gene lookup returns CDR1 MNHEY and CDR2 SVGEGT. The CDR3 loop is CASSPRLADTQYF. CDR3 nucleotide sequence: TGTGCCAGCAGTCCCAGACTGGCAGATACGCAGTATTTT.

The J gene is TRBJ1-4, the V gene TRBV19; 10 bases are shared with TRBD1. J was trimmed by 6 bases and V by 5 bases; bases with no gene match: 3. CDR1 LNHDA and CDR2 SQIVND come from the germline V gene (reference sequence). The CDR3 is made up of 14 amino acids. CDR3 amino acids: CASSRGTGDEKLFF. CDR3 bases: TGTGCCAGTAGTCGGGGGACAGGGGATGAAAAACTGTTTTTT.

The chain uses TRBV4-3 and TRBJ2-5; 9 bases are shared with TRBD2. The CDR3 is made up of 16 amino acids. Germline CDR1 and CDR2: LGHNA and YSLEER. V lost 1 base, J lost 2 bases, and 5 bases stayed unmatched. The CDR3 region has the DNA TGCGCCAGCAGCCAAGTGGGTCTAGCGGGACAAGAGACCCAGTACTTC. This codes for CASSQVGLAGQETQYF.

This rearrangement joins TRBV3-1 (or the pseudogene TRBV3-2) to TRBJ2-3; perhaps TRBD2 as D (6 bases). Looked up from germline, CDR1 is LGHDT and CDR2 is YNNKEL (reference sequence). The CDR3 sequence is 15 residues long. The ends were cut back, 4 bases at V and 2 bases at J, with 13 bases in the middle. CDR3 region: CASSPWRDYTDTQYF. CDR3 nucleotides: TGTGCCAGCAGCCCCTGGAGGGATTACACAGATACGCAGTATTTT.

This chain links TRBV14 with TRBJ2-5; TRBD2 matches 9 bases. The CDR3 has 14 amino acids. Germline loops: CDR1 SGHDN, CDR2 FVKESK. With 4 bases clipped from V and 4 bases from J, the junction kept 4 bases outside the gene matches. DNA of the CDR3: TGTGCCAGCAGCCGTGGACTAGCGTTAGAGACCCAGTACTTC. It specifies CASSRGLALETQYF.

The CDR3 coding sequence is TGTGCCAGTAGTCCGGACAGTACAACTAATGAAAAACTGTTTTTT. Residues: CASSPDSTTNEKLFF. The V and J genes are TRBV19 and TRBJ1-4; TRBD1 might be the D (6 bases). Per the germline V gene, CDR1 is LNHDA and CDR2 is SQIVND (reference sequence). The CDR3 extends over 15 amino acids. V lost 5 bases to trimming and J lost 0 bases, with 10 bases between them.

The chain has TRBV10-2 and TRBJ1-5; maybe TRBD1 (6 bases). V was cut by 6 bases and J by 5 bases, with 20 bases left in between. The germline CDR1 and CDR2 sequences are WSHSY and SAAADI. The CDR3 is 16 amino acids. The CDR3 loop is CASRKEGRGRDQPQHF. The CDR3 nucleotides read TGCGCCAGCAGAAAAGAGGGCAGGGGCCGGGATCAGCCCCAGCATTTT.

This chain uses TRBV7-9 with TRBJ1-2; TRBD1 is a possible D gene (5 bases). V was shortened by 8 bases and J by 8 bases, with 15 bases between the two germline ends. The CDR3 is 12 residues long. Germline CDR1 reads SEHNR; CDR2 reads FQNEAQ (reference sequence). The CDR3 loop reads CASGAGLSGYTF. CDR3 DNA sequence: TGTGCCAGCGGAGCAGGGTTATCCGGCTACACCTTC.

This sequence joins TRBV10-1 and TRBJ2-7, with D perhaps matching TRBD1 (5 bases). The CDR3 spans 13 residues. Trimming took 0 bases from V and 5 from J, leaving 8 bases between them. The V gene's germline CDR1 is WNHNN and CDR2 SYGVQD (reference sequence). The DNA for the CDR3 is TGCGCCAGCAGTGAGTCAGGGGCCCACGAGCAGTACTTC. Translating it yields CASSESGAHEQYF.

This clone has more than one count but fewer than ten. The V call is TRBV5-5, the J call TRBJ2-7; D is possibly TRBD1 (5 bases). Germline CDR1 SGHKS, CDR2 YYEKEE (reference sequence). V was trimmed by 2 bases and J by 5 bases, leaving 14 bases between them. The CDR3 consists of 14 residues. This chain's CDR3 is CASSFSQGKNEQYF. The CDR3 DNA follows: TGTGCCAGCAGCTTTAGTCAGGGAAAGAACGAGCAGTACTTC.

The V and J genes are TRBV4-1 and TRBJ2-7, with 8 bases lining up with TRBD1. Looked up from germline, CDR1 is MGHRA and CDR2 is YSYEKL. This CDR3 contains 16 residues. Trimming cost V 3 bases and J 2 bases; bases outside gene matches: 9. The CDR3 region is CASSQKLDRVPYEQYF. The CDR3 region has the DNA TGCGCCAGCAGCCAGAAACTGGACAGGGTTCCCTACGAGCAGTACTTC.

The chain combines TRBV9 with TRBJ2-1; tentative D call: TRBD1 (6 bases). The CDR3 is made up of 15 amino acids. Germline CDR1 and CDR2: SGDLS and YYNGEE. The V and J ends lost 3 bases and 0 bases respectively, with 10 bases between them. CDR3 sequence reads: CASSATGSSYNEQFF. CDR3 bases: TGTGCCAGCAGCGCAACAGGGAGCTCCTACAATGAGCAGTTCTTC.

The chain employs TRBV5-1 and TRBJ1-4; possibly TRBD1 for D (5 bases). V lost 0 bases, J lost 8 bases, and 11 bases lay in between. Germline loops: CDR1 SGHRS, CDR2 YFSETQ. The CDR3 contains 14 residues. The CDR3 nucleotides read TGCGCCAGCAGCTTGGGACAGATGGAAGAAAAACTGTTTTTT. It specifies CASSLGQMEEKLFF.